Below are 14 T cell receptor beta chains sequenced from a single sample in a study of control samples from healthy donors and cancer patients. The assay was immunoSEQ multiplex PCR, and TCRdb's table has in-frame clones only and misses some. The sample yields 180,000 or so clones, around 95% seen once. The sequenced material came from blood. The origin of the receptors is an older woman in good health.

This CDR3 is CASSLEQAGVGYTF. In nucleotides, the CDR3 is TGTGCCAGCAGCTTAGAACAGGCTGGGGTCGGCTACACCTTC. The chain joins TRBV7-2 to TRBJ1-2; D perhaps matches TRBD1 (5 bases). Germline CDR1 SGHTA, CDR2 FQGNSA. CDR3 length: 14 amino acids. V was pared by 1 base and J by 8 bases, with 14 bases between.

This chain connects TRBV6-5 to TRBJ1-5; no clear D. Germline lookup yields CDR1 MNHEY and CDR2 SVGAGI. The CDR3 is 14 amino acids. Trimming removed 5 bases at V and 0 bases at J, with 8 bases between. CDR3 sequence reads: CASSRDNSNQPQHF. The CDR3 DNA follows: TGTGCCAGCAGTCGAGATAATAGCAATCAGCCCCAGCATTTT.

This rearrangement joins TRBV7-8 to TRBJ2-3, with TRBD2 matching over 12 bases. Per germline, CDR1 SGHVS and CDR2 FQNEAQ. The CDR3 is made up of 16 amino acids. The J segment lost 3 bases and the V segment lost 3 bases, leaving 4 bases of the junction unmatched. Here the CDR3 DNA reads TGTGCCAGCAGCTTGCAGACTAGCGGGGGAACAGATACGCAGTATTTT. Translation gives CASSLQTSGGTDTQYF. The entire variable domain, with the rest obtained from reference TRBV7-8 and TRBJ2-3, is as follows: GAGVSQSPRYKVAKRGQDVALRCDPISGHVSLFWYQQALGQGPEFLTYFQNEAQLDKSGLPSDRFFAERPEGSVSTLKIQRTQQEDSAVYLCASSLQTSGGTDTQYFGPGTRLTVL.

The V gene is TRBV27, the J gene TRBJ1-2; possible D gene TRBD1, 5 bases. CDR1 is MNHEY, CDR2 SMNVEV, per germline (reference sequence). The V and J ends lost 1 base and 8 bases respectively, with 14 bases between them. This CDR3 region has 14 residues. The CDR3 DNA reads TGTGCCAGCAGTTTATACTCCTCAGGGAGCGGCTACACCTTC. Translation gives CASSLYSSGSGYTF.

This chain uses TRBV7-2 with TRBJ2-5, with D perhaps TRBD1 (6 bases). Germline V gives CDR1 SGHTA, CDR2 FQGNSA. V lost 1 base and J 3 bases, leaving 6 bases between the germline ends. The CDR3 sequence is 13 residues long. CDR3 sequence reads: CASSLGDKETQYF. CDR3 DNA: TGTGCCAGCAGCTTAGGGGACAAAGAGACCCAGTACTTC.

J is TRBJ1-2 and V is TRBV7-9; D is unclear. The ends were cut back, 1 base at V and 4 bases at J, with 4 bases in the middle. The CDR3 is 12 amino acids. The germline V gene has CDR1 SEHNR and CDR2 FQNEAQ (reference sequence). CDR3 sequence (DNA): TGTGCCAGCAGCTTAGGTGCCTATGGCTACACCTTC. This sequence encodes CASSLGAYGYTF.

Only one count was recorded for this clone. The V gene is TRBV7-9, the J gene TRBJ2-5; 8 bases line up with TRBD1. Germline V gene sequence: CDR1 SEHNR, CDR2 FQNEAQ (reference sequence). The CDR3 runs 14 residues. With 7 bases clipped from V and 5 bases from J, the junction kept 9 bases outside the gene matches. CDR3 protein: CASTQGAGEETQYF. In nucleotides, the CDR3 is TGTGCCAGCACCCAGGGGGCAGGGGAGGAGACCCAGTACTTC.

This chain links TRBV6-2 or TRBV6-3 with TRBJ1-2; D not certain. Deletions cut 1 base from V and 2 bases from J, with 11 bases between. Germline loops: CDR1 MNHEY, CDR2 SVGEGT. This CDR3 has 15 residues. CDR3 sequence reads: CASSYLRGVNYGYTF. CDR3 DNA sequence: TGTGCCAGCAGTTACTTGCGGGGAGTGAACTATGGCTACACCTTC.

J is TRBJ1-2 and V is TRBV7-2; no definite D call. The CDR3 is 15 residues long. Germline CDR1 reads SGHTA; CDR2 reads FQGNSA. V was trimmed by 0 bases and J by 3 bases, leaving 11 bases between them. For the CDR3, the DNA is TGTGCCAGCAGCTTAGCGCCAGAAGACCACTATGGCTACACCTTC. This gives the protein CASSLAPEDHYGYTF. Full variable domain (remainder filled in from reference TRBV7-2 and TRBJ1-2): GAGVSQSPSNKVTEKGKDVELRCDPISGHTALYWYRQSLGQGLEFLIYFQGNSAPDKSGLPSDRFSAERTGGSVSTLTIQRTQQEDSAVYLCASSLAPEDHYGYTFGSGTRLTVV.

The V call is TRBV2, the J call TRBJ1-5; 7 bases agree with TRBD1. From germline, CDR1 is SNHLY and CDR2 FYNNEI. CDR3 size: 14 residues. The V and J ends lost 6 bases and 1 base, in that order; junction bases with no gene match: 3. The CDR3 is CASRRGQSNQPQHF. CDR3 DNA: TGTGCCAGCAGGAGGGGACAGAGCAATCAGCCCCAGCATTTT.

CDR3 sequence: CSVVEDAKQPQHF. In DNA form, the CDR3 reads TGCAGCGTTGTCGAGGACGCGAAGCAGCCCCAGCATTTT. V usage is TRBV29-1 and J usage is TRBJ1-5; D remains unclear. V shed 4 bases and J shed 7 bases, with 14 bases lying between them. The CDR3 is 13 amino acids. Germline V gene data show CDR1 as SQVTM and CDR2 as ANQGSEA.

V is TRBV5-4 and J is TRBJ2-7; a weak D match, TRBD1 (6 bases). Per germline, CDR1 SGHNT and CDR2 YYREEE (reference sequence). CDR3 length: 12 amino acids. Trimming left V 4 bases short and J 5 bases short, with 10 bases between. Here the CDR3 reads CASSQDSHEQYF. The CDR3 coding sequence is TGTGCCAGCAGCCAGGACAGCCACGAGCAGTACTTC.

In this sample, this clone turned up once. The V gene is TRBV5-1, the J gene TRBJ2-7; 7 bases agree with TRBD1. The CDR3 extends over 15 amino acids. The germline gives CDR1 SGHRS, CDR2 YFSETQ. Trimming at V came to 0 bases and at J to 0 bases, leaving 3 bases not matched to a gene. DNA for the CDR3: TGCGCCAGCAGCTTGGCAGGGACAGCCTCCTACGAGCAGTACTTC. Protein product: CASSLAGTASYEQYF.

The chain links TRBV5-1 to TRBJ1-6; 8 bases are a match to TRBD1. Germline CDR1 SGHRS, CDR2 YFSETQ. The CDR3 is made up of 13 amino acids. With 5 bases clipped from V and 5 bases from J, the junction kept 0 bases outside the gene matches. CDR3 sequence reads: CASRDRDNSPLHF. Written as DNA, the CDR3 is TGCGCCAGCAGGGACAGGGATAATTCACCCCTCCACTTT.